This T cell receptor (beta chain) was profiled in a study of OX40 agonist ivuxolimab in advanced cancers. CDR3 length equals 14 residues. CDR1 and CDR2 from the germline V gene are KGHSH and LQKENI. Trimming cost V 6 bases and J 3 bases; bases outside gene matches: 6. This table comes from immunoSEQ multiplex PCR, and its TCRdb copy is limited to in-frame clones, with some not included. This table has tens of thousands of clones, 88% appearing once. The receptor was derived from an adult with an advanced solid tumor such as melanoma, head and neck, liver or kidney cancer. This chain uses TRBV18 with TRBJ2-7, with 9 nucleotides matching TRBD1. The starting material was CD4+ or CD8+ T cells sorted from blood, obtained in a trial of the OX40 agonist ivuxolimab. The CDR3 DNA is TGTGCCAGCTCCCGGGGACAGGGACTCTACGAGCAGTACTTC. It codes for CASSRGQGLYEQYF.